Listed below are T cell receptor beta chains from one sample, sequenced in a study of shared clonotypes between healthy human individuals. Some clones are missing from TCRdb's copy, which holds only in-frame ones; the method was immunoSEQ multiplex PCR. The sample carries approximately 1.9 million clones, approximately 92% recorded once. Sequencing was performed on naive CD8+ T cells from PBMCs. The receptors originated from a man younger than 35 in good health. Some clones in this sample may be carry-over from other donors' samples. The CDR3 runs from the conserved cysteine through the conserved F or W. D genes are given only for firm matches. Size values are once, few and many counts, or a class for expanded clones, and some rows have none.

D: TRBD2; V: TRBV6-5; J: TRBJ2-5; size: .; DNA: TGTGCCAGCAGTTACTCCCCGGCAGCGGGAGGTGAGACCCAGTACTTC; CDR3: CASSYSPAAGGETQYF
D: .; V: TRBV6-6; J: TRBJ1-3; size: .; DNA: TGTGCCAGCAGTTACTATAACTCTGGAAACACCATATATTTT; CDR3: CASSYYNSGNTIYF
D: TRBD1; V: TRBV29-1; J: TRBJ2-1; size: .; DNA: TGCAGCGTTGTAACAGGGGGCTATAACAATGAGCAGTTCTTC; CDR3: CSVVTGGYNNEQFF
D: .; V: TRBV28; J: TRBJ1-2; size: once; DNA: TGTGCCAGCAGTTTATTTCGTTGGGGTGAGGGGACCGGTGGCTACACCTTC; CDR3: CASSLFRWGEGTGGYTF
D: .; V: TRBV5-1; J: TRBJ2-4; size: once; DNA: TGCGCCAGCAGCTCGGGCGAGGGCCCCAAAAGGGCCAAAAACATTCAGTACTTC; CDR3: CASSSGEGPKRAKNIQYF
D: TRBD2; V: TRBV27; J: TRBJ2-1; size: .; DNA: TGTGCCAGCAGTTTATCGGCGGGAGCGTACAATGAGCAGTTCTTC; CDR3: CASSLSAGAYNEQFF
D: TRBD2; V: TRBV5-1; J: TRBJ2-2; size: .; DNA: TGCGCCAGCAGCCCTACACGGTCCGGACTAGGGACCGGGGAGCTGTTTTTT; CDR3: CASSPTRSGLGTGELFF
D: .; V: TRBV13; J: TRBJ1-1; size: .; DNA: TGTGCCAGCAGCCCGGAGGCCCCCGGAGGCAGCGAAGCTTTCTTT; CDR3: CASSPEAPGGSEAFF
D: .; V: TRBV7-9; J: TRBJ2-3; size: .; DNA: TGTGCCAGCACCTGGGGTCCCACAGATACGCAGTATTTT; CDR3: CASTWGPTDTQYF
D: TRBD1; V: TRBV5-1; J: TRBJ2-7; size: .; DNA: TGCGCCAGCAGCCCTGGACAGGGGGTGTACGAGCAGTACTTC; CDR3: CASSPGQGVYEQYF
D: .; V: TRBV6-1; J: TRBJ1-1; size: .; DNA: TGTGCCAGCAGTGAGGGGACATCTGAAGCTTTCTTT; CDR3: CASSEGTSEAFF
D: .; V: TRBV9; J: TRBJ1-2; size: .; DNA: TGTGCCAGCAGCGTGGGTTCCGGTGGCTACACCTTC; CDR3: CASSVGSGGYTF
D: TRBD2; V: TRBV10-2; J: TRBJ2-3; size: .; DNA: TGCGCCAGCATCGGGACTAGCGGGAGCACAGATACGCAGTATTTT; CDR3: CASIGTSGSTDTQYF
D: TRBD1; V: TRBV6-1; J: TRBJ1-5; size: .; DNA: TGTGCCAGCAGCGTTCACAGGGGGACGGTTCAGCCCCAGCATTTT; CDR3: CASSVHRGTVQPQHF
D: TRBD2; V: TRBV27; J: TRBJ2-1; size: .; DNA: TGTGCCAGCAGTACTCGCGGGACTAGCCCCGGACCCTACAATGAGCAGTTCTTC; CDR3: CASSTRGTSPGPYNEQFF
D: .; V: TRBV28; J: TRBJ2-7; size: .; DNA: TGTGCCAGCAGTTTCCCCGGCAGTTACGAGCAGTACTTC; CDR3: CASSFPGSYEQYF
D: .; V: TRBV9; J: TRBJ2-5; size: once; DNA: TGTGCCAGCAGCGTAGGTCTTGGGGCATCGGAGACCCAGTACTTC; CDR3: CASSVGLGASETQYF
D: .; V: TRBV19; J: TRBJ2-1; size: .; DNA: TGTGCCAGTAGTATAATACAAGGGTCCCTCAATGAGCAGTTCTTC; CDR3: CASSIIQGSLNEQFF
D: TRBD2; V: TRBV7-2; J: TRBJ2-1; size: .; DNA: TGTGCCAGCAGCTTAGCGGCGGGAGGTACCTACAATGAGCAGTTCTTC; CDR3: CASSLAAGGTYNEQFF
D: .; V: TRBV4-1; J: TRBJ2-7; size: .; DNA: TGCGCCAGCAGCCAGGGAACAGGGATTATATCCTACGAGCAGTACTTC; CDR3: CASSQGTGIISYEQYF
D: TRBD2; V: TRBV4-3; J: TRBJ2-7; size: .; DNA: TGCGCCAGCAGCCAGAGACTAGCGGGGTTCCTCTACGAGCAGTACTTC; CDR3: CASSQRLAGFLYEQYF
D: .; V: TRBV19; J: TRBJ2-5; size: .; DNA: TGTGCCAGTAGTATATCCGGGACGGGACAAGAGACCCAGTACTTC; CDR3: CASSISGTGQETQYF
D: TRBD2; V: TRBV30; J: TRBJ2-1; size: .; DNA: TGTGCCTGGACCCTAGCGGGAGGGTTCTATGAGCAGTTCTTC; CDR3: CAWTLAGGFYEQFF
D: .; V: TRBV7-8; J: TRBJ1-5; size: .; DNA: TGTGCCAGCAGCTTAGTTGCAGGGGAGGGCCAGCCCCAGCATTTT; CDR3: CASSLVAGEGQPQHF
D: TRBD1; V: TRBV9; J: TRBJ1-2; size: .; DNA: TGTGCCAGCAGCGTAGGGGGGACAGGGGCTAACTATGGCTACACCTTC; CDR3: CASSVGGTGANYGYTF
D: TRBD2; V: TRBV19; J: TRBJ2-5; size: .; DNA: TGTGCCAGTAGTATGCGACTAGCGATAACAGAGACCCAGTACTTC; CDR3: CASSMRLAITETQYF
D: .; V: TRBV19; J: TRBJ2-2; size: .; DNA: TGTGCCAGTAGTCACTTTAACCTGAACACCGGGGAGCTGTTTTTT; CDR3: CASSHFNLNTGELFF
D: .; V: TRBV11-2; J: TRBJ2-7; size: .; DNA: TGTGCCAGCAGCCTCTACCGGGGTCAGGGGGGCTACGAGCAGTACTTC; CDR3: CASSLYRGQGGYEQYF
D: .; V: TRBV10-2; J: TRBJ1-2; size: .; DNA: TGCGCCAGCATCCCTGAAGGGGCTAACTATGGCTACACCTTC; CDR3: CASIPEGANYGYTF
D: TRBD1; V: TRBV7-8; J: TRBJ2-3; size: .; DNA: TGTGCCAGCAGCCGACCCCAAACCCGAGGGGGCGGATCGACTAGCACAGATACGCAGTATTTT; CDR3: CASSRPQTRGGGSTSTDTQYF
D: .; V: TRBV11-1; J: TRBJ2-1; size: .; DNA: TGTGCCAGCAGCTTATACGGAGGACAACTTTACAATGAGCAGTTCTTC; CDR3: CASSLYGGQLYNEQFF
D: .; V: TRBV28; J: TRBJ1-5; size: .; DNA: TGTGCCAGCAGTTTAACGGGGGTCAATCAGCCCCAGCATTTT; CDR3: CASSLTGVNQPQHF
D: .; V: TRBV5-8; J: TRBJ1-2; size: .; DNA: TGTGCCAGCAGCTTGCGGGACCGAGCTAACTATGGCTACACCTTC; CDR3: CASSLRDRANYGYTF
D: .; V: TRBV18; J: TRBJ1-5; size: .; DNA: TGTGCCAGCTCACCCTCCCGGGGCTCAAATCAGCCCCAGCATTTT; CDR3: CASSPSRGSNQPQHF
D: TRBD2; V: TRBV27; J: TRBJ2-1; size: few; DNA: TGTGCCAGCAGCCTTAGCGGGAGCTCCTACAATGAGCAGTTCTTC; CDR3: CASSLSGSSYNEQFF
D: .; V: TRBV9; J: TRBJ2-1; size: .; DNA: TGTGCCAGCAGCGTAGGGGACGGCTCCTACAATGAGCAGTTCTTC; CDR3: CASSVGDGSYNEQFF
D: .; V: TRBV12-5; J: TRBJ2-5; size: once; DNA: TGTGCTAGTGCCCTCAATAGCGGAGACCTCCAAGAGACCCAGTACTTC; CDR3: CASALNSGDLQETQYF
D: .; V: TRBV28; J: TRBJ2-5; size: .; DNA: TGTGCCAGCAGTTTTCAAGAGGGGATCCAAGAGACCCAGTACTTC; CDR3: CASSFQEGIQETQYF
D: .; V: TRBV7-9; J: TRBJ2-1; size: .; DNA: TGTGCCAGCAGCCCGGACAGCGTAGAGTTCTTC; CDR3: CASSPDSVEFF
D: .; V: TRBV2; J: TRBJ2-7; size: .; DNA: TGTGCCAGCATGCCCGGGGGAGACGAGAGCCCCGACTCCTACGAGCAGTACTTC; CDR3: CASMPGGDESPDSYEQYF
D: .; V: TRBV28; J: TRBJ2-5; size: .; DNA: TGTGCCAGCAGATACGACAGGTCCCTCGGTGAGACCCAGTACTTC; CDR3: CASRYDRSLGETQYF
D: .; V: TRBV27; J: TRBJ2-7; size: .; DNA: TGTGCCAGCAGGGAGGACTCCTTAAATAAGGAGGGTTACTACGAGCAGTACTTC; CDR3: CASREDSLNKEGYYEQYF
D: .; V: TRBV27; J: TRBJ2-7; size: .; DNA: TGTGCCAGCAGTCGAAGGGGGGGGCCGATCGACGAGCAGTACTTC; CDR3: CASSRRGGPIDEQYF
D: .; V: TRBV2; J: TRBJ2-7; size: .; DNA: TGTGCCAGCAGCGACCGCGGCCCCTACGAGCAGTACTTC; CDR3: CASSDRGPYEQYF
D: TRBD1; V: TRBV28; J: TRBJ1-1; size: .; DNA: TGTGCCAGCAGTGATTACAGGGGGCATGGAACTGAAGCTTTCTTT; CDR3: CASSDYRGHGTEAFF
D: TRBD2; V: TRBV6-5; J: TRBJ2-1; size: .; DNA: TGTGCCAGCAGTTACTCCGCGGGAGAGACGTACAATGAGCAGTTCTTC; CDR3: CASSYSAGETYNEQFF
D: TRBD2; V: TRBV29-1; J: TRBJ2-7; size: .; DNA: TGCAGCGTCGTCGGGGGGGAGAGCGACGAGCAGTACTTC; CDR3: CSVVGGESDEQYF
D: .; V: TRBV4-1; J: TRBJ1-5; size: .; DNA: TGCGCCAGCAGCGGCACCTCTAGCAATCAGCCCCAGCATTTT; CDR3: CASSGTSSNQPQHF
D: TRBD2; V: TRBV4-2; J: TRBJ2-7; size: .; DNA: TGTGCCAGCAGCCAAGAGTTTCTAGCGGGAGACTACGAGCAGTACTTC; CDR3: CASSQEFLAGDYEQYF
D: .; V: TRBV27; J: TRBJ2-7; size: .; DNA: TGTGCCAGCAGTTTAGGGGATTACTACGAGCAGTACTTC; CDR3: CASSLGDYYEQYF
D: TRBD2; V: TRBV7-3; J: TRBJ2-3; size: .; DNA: TGTGCCAGCAGCTTAACGTCGGGACTAGCGGGAGGACCAGATACGCAGTATTTT; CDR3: CASSLTSGLAGGPDTQYF
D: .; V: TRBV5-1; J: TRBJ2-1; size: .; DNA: TGCGCCAGCAGCTATAGTGAGCCCTACAATGAGCAGTTCTTC; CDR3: CASSYSEPYNEQFF
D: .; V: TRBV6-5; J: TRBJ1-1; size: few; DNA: TGTGCCAGCAGTAACCGGGCCTCAATGAACACTGAAGCTTTCTTT; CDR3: CASSNRASMNTEAFF
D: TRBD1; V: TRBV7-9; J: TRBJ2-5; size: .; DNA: TGTGCCAGCAGCTTGACAGGGGGCAGGGAGACCCAGTACTTC; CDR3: CASSLTGGRETQYF